What follows are 10 T cell receptor beta chains derived from one specimen sequenced in a study of response to subunit inactivated influenza vaccine. TCRdb recomputed calls from the RT-PCR reads with MiXCR, one row per CDR3 protein. Among about 540,000 distinct CDR3 sequences listed, under 30% were seen once. These data were also filed under a second study, of T cells expressing NK-cell markers. Per that study: 5'RACE template switching with UMIs generated TCR beta cDNA.

The source was CD4+ T cells sorted from PBMCs, collected about 13 days after vaccination. Receptors were obtained from a man between 50 and 59 years old who received an inactivated influenza vaccine.

This clonotype came up a few times. This chain uses TRBV18 with TRBJ2-6; TRBD1 matches 8 bases. The CDR3 contains 17 residues. Germline CDR1 reads KGHSH; CDR2 reads LQKENI. Trimming cost V 3 bases and J 0 bases; bases outside gene matches: 4. The CDR3 coding sequence is TGTGCCAGCTCACCGAGACAGGGGAGCTCTGGGGCCAACGTCCTGACTTTC. Its translation: CASSPRQGSSGANVLTF.

This clonotype was recorded many times. J is TRBJ2-7 and V is TRBV29-1, with 8 bases that match TRBD1. Germline V lookup: CDR1 SQVTM, CDR2 ANQGSEA. Losses at the gene ends were 4 bases for V and 2 bases for J; bases not matched to a gene: 13. This CDR3 is built from 16 residues. CDR3 loop: CSVVYGQGAPPYEQYF. The CDR3 DNA sequence: TGCAGCGTTGTCTACGGGCAGGGGGCTCCTCCCTACGAGCAGTACTTC.

The CDR3 region is CASSQAANTQYF. DNA of the CDR3: TGTGCCAGCAGCCAGGCCGCAAATACGCAGTATTTT. This chain uses TRBV14 with TRBJ2-3; D is ambiguous. V lost 3 bases and J lost 7, with 8 bases in between. Germline V gene sequence: CDR1 SGHDN, CDR2 FVKESK. CDR3 size: 12 residues.

This clonotype was observed a few times. The chain couples TRBV6-6 to TRBJ2-7; a possible D gene is TRBD1 (6 bases). With 6 bases removed from V and 5 bases from J, the gap between germline ends came to 11 bases. The CDR3 length is 12 residues. Germline CDR1 and CDR2: MNHNY and SVGAGI (reference sequence). CDR3 residues: CASRRTGNEQYF. CDR3 DNA sequence: TGTGCCAGCAGGCGAACAGGGAACGAGCAGTACTTC.

The chain recombines TRBV5-5 with TRBJ1-1; TRBD1 might be the D (6 bases). V was clipped by 0 bases and J by 7 bases, with 13 bases between them. This CDR3 is 14 amino acids long. The germline V gene has CDR1 SGHKS and CDR2 YYEKEE (reference sequence). CDR3 loop: CASSLAAGAGEAFF. The CDR3 DNA follows: TGTGCCAGCAGCTTGGCCGCAGGGGCTGGTGAAGCTTTCTTT.

This clonotype was counted many times. V gene TRBV20-1 combines with J gene TRBJ2-7; 11 bases are shared with TRBD2. The V segment lost 5 bases and the J segment 2 bases; nucleotides outside the gene matches: 5. CDR1 is DFQATT and CDR2 is SNEGSKA in the germline V gene (reference sequence). CDR3 length: 14 amino acids. This CDR3 is CSALGTSGTYEQYF. The CDR3 region has the DNA TGCAGTGCTCTCGGGACTAGCGGAACCTACGAGCAGTACTTC.

This clonotype was seen a handful of times. The J gene is TRBJ2-3, the V gene TRBV20-1; D uncertain. Trimming removed 0 bases at V and 2 bases at J, with 15 bases between. This CDR3 spans 16 amino acids. The germline V gene has CDR1 DFQATT and CDR2 SNEGSKA (reference sequence). The CDR3 spells CSARDPRPRLTDTQYF. DNA for the CDR3: TGCAGTGCTAGAGATCCGCGCCCGAGGCTCACAGATACGCAGTATTTT.

The J gene is TRBJ2-1, the V gene TRBV7-2; 11 bases fit TRBD2. The trim removed 3 bases at V and 8 bases at J, leaving 6 bases unmatched. Germline V gene lookup returns CDR1 SGHTA and CDR2 FQGNSA. The CDR3 is 15 amino acids. The CDR3 region is CASSFTSGGVYEQFF. In DNA form, the CDR3 reads TGTGCCAGCAGCTTCACTAGCGGGGGTGTCTATGAGCAGTTCTTC. Drawing the rest from reference TRBV7-2 and TRBJ2-1, the complete variable domain is GAGVSQSPSNKVTEKGKDVELRCDPISGHTALYWYRQSLGQGLEFLIYFQGNSAPDKSGLPSDRFSAERTGGSVSTLTIQRTQQEDSAVYLCASSFTSGGVYEQFFGPGTRLTVL.

This clonotype was seen a few times. V and J are TRBV4-1 and TRBJ1-2, with 10 bases lining up with TRBD1. V dropped 1 base and J dropped 7; count of bases not matched to a gene: 3. CDR3 length: 14 residues. CDR1 is MGHRA, CDR2 YSYEKL, per germline. Written as DNA, the CDR3 is TGCGCCAGCAGCCAAGCGGGACAGGGGAGTGGCTACACCTTC. Amino acid sequence: CASSQAGQGSGYTF.

This clonotype was seen many times. Here the CDR3 DNA reads TGTGCCAGCAGCGAATTTAGCGGAGTTGACAATGAGCAGTTCTTC. It is translated as CASSEFSGVDNEQFF. This chain links TRBV7-9 with TRBJ2-1; D may be TRBD2 (6 bases). The germline V gene encodes CDR1 SEHNR and CDR2 FQNEAQ (reference sequence). The CDR3 runs to 15 residues. The V end lost 5 bases, the J end lost 5 bases, and 16 bases lay between the germline ends.